This T cell receptor beta chain stems from a study of a mutant IDH1 vaccine in newly diagnosed glioma. Study outcomes and limitations: Apparently unrelated to pseudoprogression were changes in the top peripheral T cell clonotypes.

Comments on this clone: The antigen is unknown.

The CDR3 consists of 11 residues. Germline V lookup: CDR1 MDHEN, CDR2 SYDVKM. V lost 5 bases and J 14 bases, leaving 12 bases between the germline ends. Documented time point: week 11, during vaccination. What each vaccine dose contained was 300 ug of mutant IDH1 20-mer peptide, accompanied by topical imiquimod. Donors harbored newly found WHO grade 3 or 4 IDH1-mutant, ATRX-lost astrocytomas. Measured with immunoSEQ multiplex PCR; TCRdb has only the in-frame clones, and not every one. The sample carries about 130,000 clones, about four fifths recorded once. Sequenced here: PBMCs, sampled from a glioma patient whose treatment included an IDH1 peptide vaccine. The TCR sequence derives from a man aged 40-50 years with glioma. The genes are TRBV28 and TRBJ1-4; D gene unclear. In DNA form, the CDR3 reads TGTGCCAGCAGTCTCCCTCCCGGGCTGTTTTTT. The encoded protein is CASSLPPGLFF. The full variable domain, in which reference TRBV28 and TRBJ1-4 provide the parts outside the CDR3, is DVKVTQSSRYLVKRTGEKVFLECVQDMDHENMFWYRQDPGLGLRLIYFSYDVKMKEKGDIPEGYSVSREKKERFSLILESASTNQTSMYLCASSLPPGLFFGSGTQLSVL.